This is a list of T cell receptor beta chains from one sample in a study of T cell responses to AZD1222 COVID-19 vaccine. Method: immunoSEQ multiplex PCR; TCRdb's copy keeps in-frame clones and lacks some. Of under 85,000 clones listed, about nine tenths are singletons. The specimen comprised peripheral blood, sampled 28 days after the second AZD1222 dose. The receptors stem from an adult who received the AZD1222 COVID-19 vaccine. The CDR3 runs from the conserved cysteine through the conserved F or W. Each record gives: CDR3 protein, CDR3 DNA, D gene, clone size, J gene, V gene. The D gene is left open where the match is weak. A row's size may be missing; if present it is once, few, many or a size class.

cdr3_aa: CASSPPGTGKETQYF
cdr3_nt: TGTGCCAGCAGCCCCCCCGGGACAGGGAAAGAGACCCAGTACTTC
d_call: TRBD1
clone_size: NA
j_call: TRBJ2-5
v_call: TRBV7-9

cdr3_aa: CASSGRHGLANEKLFF
cdr3_nt: TGTGCCAGCAGTGGACGACATGGCTTAGCTAATGAAAAACTGTTTTTT
d_call: NA
clone_size: NA
j_call: TRBJ1-4
v_call: TRBV6-1

cdr3_aa: CASSYRQEANYGYTF
cdr3_nt: TGTGCCAGCAGTTACAGACAGGAAGCTAACTATGGCTACACCTTC
d_call: NA
clone_size: NA
j_call: TRBJ1-2
v_call: TRBV6-5

cdr3_aa: CASSPVVGTGELFF
cdr3_nt: TGTGCCAGCAGCCCGGTCGTGGGAACCGGGGAGCTGTTTTTT
d_call: NA
clone_size: NA
j_call: TRBJ2-2
v_call: TRBV5-5

cdr3_aa: CASSLRGSGNTIYF
cdr3_nt: TGTGCCAGCAGCTTGCGGGGGTCAGGAAACACCATATATTTT
d_call: NA
clone_size: NA
j_call: TRBJ1-3
v_call: TRBV5-8

cdr3_aa: CASLGYRTQYF
cdr3_nt: TGTGCCAGCCTAGGGTATCGGACCCAGTACTTC
d_call: NA
clone_size: few
j_call: TRBJ2-5
v_call: TRBV11-2

cdr3_aa: CASSENGQNEKLFF
cdr3_nt: TGTGCCAGTTCCGAAAATGGGCAGAATGAAAAACTGTTTTTT
d_call: NA
clone_size: NA
j_call: TRBJ1-4
v_call: TRBV6-5

cdr3_aa: CASSDPGPTVEQYF
cdr3_nt: TGTGCCAGCAGTGATCCGGGACCGACTGTCGAGCAGTACTTC
d_call: NA
clone_size: NA
j_call: TRBJ2-7
v_call: TRBV6-1

cdr3_aa: CASSPRTPPVEKLFF
cdr3_nt: TGTGCCAGCAGCCCCCGGACACCACCTGTGGAAAAACTGTTTTTT
d_call: NA
clone_size: NA
j_call: TRBJ1-4
v_call: TRBV13

cdr3_aa: CASSLVGGLDSNTEAFF
cdr3_nt: TGCGCCAGCAGCTTGGTCGGGGGGCTGGATAGTAACACTGAAGCTTTCTTT
d_call: NA
clone_size: NA
j_call: TRBJ1-1
v_call: TRBV5-1

cdr3_aa: CSASTSGETQYF
cdr3_nt: TGCAGTGCTAGTACTAGCGGGGAGACCCAGTACTTC
d_call: TRBD2
clone_size: NA
j_call: TRBJ2-5
v_call: TRBV20-1

cdr3_aa: CASSLVEEQYF
cdr3_nt: TGTGCCAGCAGCTTGGTGGAGGAGCAGTACTTC
d_call: NA
clone_size: NA
j_call: TRBJ2-7
v_call: TRBV5-8

cdr3_aa: CSVEVQVNQPQHF
cdr3_nt: TGCAGCGTTGAAGTTCAGGTTAATCAGCCCCAGCATTTT
d_call: NA
clone_size: NA
j_call: TRBJ1-5
v_call: TRBV29-1

cdr3_aa: CASSKGGGLEAFF
cdr3_nt: TGTGCCAGCTCAAAAGGGGGGGGCCTAGAAGCTTTCTTT
d_call: NA
clone_size: NA
j_call: TRBJ1-1
v_call: TRBV18

cdr3_aa: CASSQGLSPLHF
cdr3_nt: TGCGCCAGCAGCCAAGGTCTATCACCCCTCCACTTT
d_call: NA
clone_size: NA
j_call: TRBJ1-6
v_call: TRBV4-3